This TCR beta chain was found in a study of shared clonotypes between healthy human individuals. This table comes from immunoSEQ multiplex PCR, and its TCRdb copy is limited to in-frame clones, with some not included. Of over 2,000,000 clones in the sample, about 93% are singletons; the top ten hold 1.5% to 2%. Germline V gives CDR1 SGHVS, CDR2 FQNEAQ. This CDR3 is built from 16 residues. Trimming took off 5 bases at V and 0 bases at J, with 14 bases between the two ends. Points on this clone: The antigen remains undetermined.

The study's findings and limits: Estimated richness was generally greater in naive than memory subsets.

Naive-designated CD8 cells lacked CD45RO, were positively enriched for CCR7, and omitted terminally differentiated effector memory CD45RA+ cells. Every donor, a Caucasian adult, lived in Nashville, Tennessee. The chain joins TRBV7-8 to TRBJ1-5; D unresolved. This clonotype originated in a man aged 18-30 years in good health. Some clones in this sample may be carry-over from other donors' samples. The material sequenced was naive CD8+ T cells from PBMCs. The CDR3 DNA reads TGTGCCAGCAGCCCATCGGACCCACCTAGCAATCAGCCCCAGCATTTT. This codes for CASSPSDPPSNQPQHF.